This T cell receptor (beta chain) was recorded in a study of blood T cell repertoires in COVID-19 (dated by TCRdb to the early 2020s). Background for the entire study: Samples from collaborators originated in the United States, Italy and Spain and spanned both the acute and convalescent phases of COVID-19. The prospective study material was composed of cDNA or gDNA derived from T cells, B-cell-depleted T cells, or PBMCs. The dataset comprised deeply sampled blood TCRbeta repertoires from subjects exposed to, actively infected with, or recovered from COVID-19. A freely available public database, intended as a resource for researchers studying the immune response to SARS-CoV-2, is where the repertoires were released. The samples were drawn from two sources: the first 160 participants of the ongoing ImmuneRACE study, and over 1,000 subjects contributed by 6 global collaborators. Sample metadata almost always included a de-identified subject ID, COVID-19 status, age in years and sex. HLA class I and class II types, where available, came from metadata supplied by the sample provider rather than from assay-based typing. The paper's findings and limits, for the study overall: Clinical and demographic metadata were provided uncurated, with the amount varying by source and participant.

TCRbeta CDR3 regions were amplified from genomic DNA by means of the immunoSEQ Assay, a bias-controlled multiplex PCR. In the original analysis: Within the assay, amplification of reference gene primers was used to estimate how many nucleated cells each sample contained. Sequence reads were collapsed and filtered to measure the absolute abundance of every unique TCRbeta CDR3 rearrangement. Productive Simpson clonality was computed per sample as the square root of Simpson's diversity index over productive rearrangements. TCRdb took this table from immuneACCESS and kept in-frame rearrangements with V and J called. Such tables lack part of the clones; where checked against another copy, unresolved V genes explain under half of the gap, and the rest is unexplained. V, J and clone size are those of that table, while D and trimming were read from the DNA. The sample includes 300,000 to 400,000 clones, with around 90% observed a single time. The ten largest clones capture roughly 5% of the sample.

Trimming at the junction amounts to 3 bases on V and 2 bases on J, and the germline ends lie 12 bases apart. From the cysteine up to the phenylalanine, the CDR3 has a length of 15 residues. CDR3 DNA is the only sequence kept; it has 45 bases, read in frame from the first base. Taken from the germline V gene (reference sequence), the CDR1 and CDR2 loops are MNHEY and SMNVEV. About this clone: Its antigen is still unknown. Within one base of it there is no much larger clone, and no base qualities were kept.

Participants in the prospective study were aged about 18 to 95 years, lived in 20 to 25 United States geographic areas, and enrolled through a virtual design. To assign participants to cohorts, the prospective study relied on clinical history that participants themselves reported in a screening survey and a study questionnaire. Recovered participants in ImmuneRACE Cohort 3 were defined as having two consecutive negative NP/OP PCR tests, clearance from a healthcare professional, or resolution of symptoms. In the prospective study, whole blood, serum and a nasopharyngeal or oropharyngeal swab were collected from each participant by mobile phlebotomists. Participants in the prospective study had the option to provide additional blood draws and questionnaires over an approximately 2-month period. Before DNA extraction, prospective study blood samples were shipped either frozen or at room temperature.

The rearranged segments are TRBV27 and TRBJ2-3; tentative D gene TRBD1, with 5 bases matching. The TCR comes from a man in his 60s who had recovered from COVID-19. Sequencing input: PBMCs or T cells enriched from blood (not recorded which). The DNA is as follows: TGTGCCAGCAGTTTTGCAGGGCGCGACACAGATACGCAGTATTTT. This encodes CASSFAGRDTDTQYF.